This TCR beta chain was recorded in a study of technical replicates of blood from a few donors. This CDR3 comprises 19 residues. CDR1 is SGHRS, CDR2 YFSETQ, per germline. V was clipped by 0 bases and J by 1 base; unmatched bases: 10. Sequencing used immunoSEQ multiplex PCR; TCRdb keeps in-frame clones, though not all of them. Altogether under 90,000 clones are present, around 93% being singletons, with the ten largest covering about 0.26%. This TCR derives from a human donor in good health. The V gene is TRBV5-1, the J gene TRBJ2-5; 12 positions match TRBD2. The sample was T cells isolated from PBMCs. Written as DNA, the CDR3 is TGCGCCAGCAGCTTGGCCGGACTAGCGGGAACCTCTTTCCAAGAGACCCAGTACTTC. Protein product: CASSLAGLAGTSFQETQYF.